Sequencing of this T cell receptor beta chain was carried out in a study of cytomegalovirus exposure and HLA in healthy donors. The overall study: Of approximately 400 genotyped donors, about 80% clustered with self-reported Caucasian donors.

Donors consisted of healthy bone marrow donors. The PCR contained 60 Vbeta and 13 Jbeta primers. Generated by immunoSEQ multiplex PCR, the TCRdb table keeps only in-frame clones and is missing some. This sample has some 56,000 clones, with roughly 83% found just once. Study conclusions and caveats: Earlier results showed most TCR beta V segments being productive about 87% or about 30% of the time. In a later analysis, TCR beta V- and J-gene trimming was associated with a missense DCLRE1C variant.

Details on this clone: Its antigen is not known.

The V gene's germline CDR1 is MDHEN and CDR2 SYDVKM. After removal of 6 bases from V and 6 bases from J, the junction contained 5 bases not matched to a gene. The CDR3 is 14 residues long. The origin of this receptor is a human donor in good health. The specimen was PBMCs. The chain couples TRBV28 to TRBJ1-6; 7 bases are a match to TRBD1. CDR3 coding DNA: TGTGCCAGCAGGACAGGACAGGTTAATTCACCCCTCCACTTT. It codes for CASRTGQVNSPLHF.